This T cell receptor beta chain originates from a study of Graves' ophthalmopathy and Graves' hyperthyroidism. Comments on this clonotype: Its antigen remains unidentified. Compared with germline, one end of the junction differs, possibly owing to a read error.

Exclusion criteria comprised other autoimmune diseases, uncontrolled infections, pregnancy or lactation in patients. The CDR3 sequence is 14 residues long. Looked up from germline, CDR1 is KGHDR and CDR2 is SFDVKD. Beta-chain TCR CDR3 regions were amplified from RNA transcripts. HTBI primers served in a first-round RT-PCR, which a second-round multiplex PCR followed. One entry per CDR3 protein, called by TCRdb with MiXCR from the multiplex PCR reads. The sample comprises about 240,000 distinct CDR3 sequences, around 45% of which are singletons, and roughly 50% rests with the top ten. Study-wide points: Ophthalmopathy progression cases were predicted by the model with 70.59% sensitivity and approximately 76% specificity. Among expanded thyroid clonotypes above 0.001 frequency, most also occurred in blood.

The source material was peripheral blood. The sequence was collected from an adult man with Graves' ophthalmopathy. This chain connects TRBV24-1 to TRBJ2-7; 7 bases align to TRBD1. The CDR3 coding sequence is TGTGCCAGCAGTTCATGGACAGGAGAAGACGAGCAGTACTTC. This translates into CASSSWTGEDEQYF.